This paragraph reports one T cell receptor (beta chain). This CDR3 has 16 residues. The germline V gene has CDR1 SGHVS and CDR2 FNYEAQ. V shed 4 bases and J shed 3 bases, with 17 bases lying between them. These data come from a study of blood T cell repertoires in COVID-19. For the study at large: The samples span acute and convalescent COVID-19 from the United States, Italy and Spain. In each case, the material was cDNA or gDNA derived from T cells, B-cell-depleted T cells, or PBMCs.

In the original processing: Reference gene primers were amplified, and this amplification served to estimate nucleated cell counts. Only in-frame clones appear in the TCRdb table, and some are missing; sequencing was by immunoSEQ multiplex PCR. D and trimming were read from the DNA, whereas the V and J calls and clone size are those reported in that table. This sample has roughly 200,000 clones; more than 70% occur once, and the top ten carry 15% to 20%. Seattle's cohort entered during active infection and was followed longitudinally. The TCR comes from a man aged 50 or older with COVID-19, enrolled during active disease. The J gene is TRBJ2-3, the V gene TRBV7-6, with a tentative D call TRBD2 (5 bases). The specimen sequenced was peripheral blood. The DNA of the CDR3 is TGTGCCAGCAGCTCAAAGCCCGAGGGCACGACAGATACGCAGTATTTT. Translating it yields CASSSKPEGTTDTQYF.